These 2 T cell receptor beta chains were sequenced from one sample in a study of breast tumors, draining lymph nodes, adjacent tissues. Axillary draining lymph nodes of breast cancer patients supplied the node samples. TCRdb reanalysed the multiplex PCR reads using MiXCR and keeps one entry per CDR3 protein. The data show 200,000 to 300,000 distinct CDR3 sequences, with around 30% seen just once and under 1.2% held by the top ten. Sequences were obtained from axillary lymph node tissue. These receptors were obtained from a female donor with breast cancer. Some clones in this sample may be carry-over from other donors' samples.

This clonotype came up many times. The chain carries TRBV11-3 and TRBJ2-2, with a possible D match to TRBD1 (5 bases). V gave up 1 base and J gave up 7 bases, with 13 bases separating them. This CDR3 comprises 15 residues. Looked up from germline, CDR1 is SGHNT and CDR2 is YENEEA. CDR3 protein: CASSLGVGVDGELFF. CDR3 coding DNA: TGTGCCAGCAGCTTAGGGGTAGGGGTGGACGGGGAGCTGTTTTTT.

This clonotype was seen repeatedly, ten times or more. The V call is TRBV7-2, the J call TRBJ1-3; 7 positions agree with TRBD1. The V and J ends lost 5 bases and 2 bases, in that order; junction bases with no gene match: 9. The CDR3 sequence is 16 residues long. The germline CDR1 and CDR2 sequences are SGHTA and FQGNSA. CDR3 protein: CASSPQPGQPGNTIYF. In DNA, the CDR3 is TGTGCCAGCAGCCCTCAGCCGGGACAGCCTGGAAACACCATATATTTT. Full variable domain (outside the CDR3, taken from reference TRBV7-2 and TRBJ1-3): GAGVSQSPSNKVTEKGKDVELRCDPISGHTALYWYRQSLGQGLEFLIYFQGNSAPDKSGLPSDRFSAERTGGSVSTLTIQRTQQEDSAVYLCASSPQPGQPGNTIYFGEGSWLTVV.